Below are 3 T cell receptor beta chains sequenced from a single sample in a study of somatic mutations in cytotoxic T cells in rheumatoid arthritis (dated by TCRdb to 2015 to 2018). Libraries were prepared through the immunoSEQ multiplex PCR assay. Not all clones reach the TCRdb copy of this immuneACCESS table, which keeps in-frame sequences only. Checked studies attribute under half of the gap to unresolved V genes and leave the rest unexplained. Here the sample has about 7,000 clones; about three fifths occur a single time. The ten most abundant clones make up around 23% of the sample. Input material: CD8+ T cells sorted from blood. The receptor set was obtained from a woman in her thirties or forties in good health.

The J gene is TRBJ2-1, the V gene TRBV7-9, with D tentatively TRBD1 or TRBD2 (5 bases each). V lost 5 bases and J lost 8, with 19 bases in between. The V gene's germline CDR1 is SEHNR and CDR2 FQNEAQ (reference sequence). This CDR3 has 15 amino acids. The CDR3, as DNA: TGTGCCAGCAGCCCTGTTTGGGGGAGTGATCATGAGCAGTTCTTC. Protein sequence: CASSPVWGSDHEQFF.

The genes are TRBV6-5 and TRBJ1-2, with D tentatively TRBD1 (5 bases). This CDR3 contains 14 residues. Trimming took off 10 bases at V and 2 bases at J, with 17 bases between the two ends. Germline assignment: CDR1 MNHEY and CDR2 SVGAGI. For the CDR3, the DNA is TGTGCCACCAACACTCAGGGTGGAAACTATGGCTACACCTTC. This codes for CATNTQGGNYGYTF.

A few counts support this clone. The chain is built from TRBV19 and TRBJ2-7, with D maybe TRBD1 (5 bases). The CDR3 is 14 residues long. V was shortened by 5 bases and J by 7 bases, with 18 bases between the two germline ends. The germline gives CDR1 LNHDA, CDR2 SQIVND (reference sequence). The CDR3 DNA is TGTGCCAGTAGTCCAACCGGACATGTCCTTGAGCAGTACTTC. It encodes CASSPTGHVLEQYF.